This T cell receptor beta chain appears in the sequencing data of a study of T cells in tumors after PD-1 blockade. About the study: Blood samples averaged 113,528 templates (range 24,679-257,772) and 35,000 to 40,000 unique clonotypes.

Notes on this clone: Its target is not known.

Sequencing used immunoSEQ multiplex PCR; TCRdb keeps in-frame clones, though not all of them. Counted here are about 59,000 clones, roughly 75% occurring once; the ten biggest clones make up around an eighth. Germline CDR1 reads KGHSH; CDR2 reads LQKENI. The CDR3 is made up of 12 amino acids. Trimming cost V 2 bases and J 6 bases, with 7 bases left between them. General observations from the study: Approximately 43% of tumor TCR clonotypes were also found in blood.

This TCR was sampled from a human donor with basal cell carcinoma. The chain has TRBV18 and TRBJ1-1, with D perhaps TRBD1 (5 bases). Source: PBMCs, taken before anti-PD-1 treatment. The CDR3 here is CASSPSGAEAFF. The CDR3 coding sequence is TGTGCCAGCTCACCATCGGGGGCTGAAGCTTTCTTT.